This record concerns one T cell receptor (beta chain) sequence. Its cognate antigen has yet to be identified. No much larger clone is present one base from it, and per-base qualities are unavailable. CDR1 and CDR2 are drawn from the germline V gene: MDHEN, SYDVKM. The CDR3 holds 16 amino acids from the cysteine to the phenylalanine. Left in the record is the CDR3 DNA by itself, 48 bases read in frame from the first base. V loses 5 bases at its end and J loses 6 bases; junction bases beyond the gene matches: 8. This record comes from a study of cytomegalovirus exposure and HLA in healthy donors (dated by TCRdb to about 2017). Some background on the complete study: In an earlier analysis of some 610 of the donors, 250 to 350 Gb of sequence data and 120 million or so unique TCR beta sequences from 150 million to 200 million T cells were reported. Approximately 310 gigabases of sequencing data and around 80 million unique TCR sequences made up an early release that covered about 640 HLA-typed donors. Among the roughly 390 genotyped donors, approximately 77% belonged to the genetic ancestry cluster associated with self-reported Caucasian donors. The study aimed to test whether cataloging public T cell receptors could reveal signatures of past pathogen exposure. The T cell repertoires of 670 or so subjects were profiled by immunosequencing and related to cytomegalovirus serostatus. A separate validation cohort of some 130 different subjects was used in addition to the roughly 640-subject first cohort. To predict cytomegalovirus infection status, the study brought together high-throughput TCR immunosequencing, statistical association of individual TCRs with disease status, and machine learning. To study patterns of TCR occurrence, a later analysis re-analyzed previously published TCR beta repertoires from around 660 donors and added high-resolution HLA genotyping. Rather than using new phenotypic data, the later analysis identified candidate immune exposures from TCR beta sequences and from how often those sequences occurred across donors. An earlier analysis of approximately 580 of the donors used high-throughput TCR beta sequencing to judge whether each TCR beta V gene segment behaved as functional or pseudogenic. Alongside the repertoire data, information on donor age, sex, ethnicity and CMV serostatus was compiled. Genome-wide SNP genotypes for about 65% of the roughly 700 donors were used in a later genetic analysis, which treated that subset as a discovery cohort. All discovery cohort repertoires had been generated on a single sequencing platform. Both class I and class II loci were covered by HLA typing, at four-digit resolution. The number of typed donors differed by locus: roughly 620-640 for A, B, C, DRB1 and DQB1; 522 for DQA1; roughly 600 for DPA1; and some 430 for DPB1. Roughly five DR-DQ haplotypes were treated as single units for association and clustering because of strong linkage in the cohort. On average, around 240,000 unique TCR beta nucleotide sequences were sequenced per donor among several hundred genotyped donors of the cohort, with 15% to 20% of those sequences being non-productive. Broader findings and caveats from the paper: Because HLA typing was missing for some donors at each locus, association tests included only the typed subset. A group of highly shared sequence variants was considered likely to be a technical artifact of the sequencing pipeline. In a later genetic analysis, fewer N-insertions in productive TCRs were reported among donors in an Asian-associated ancestry cluster than the approximately 630-donor mean. At a false discovery rate of 0.05, a later analysis linked about 17,000 TCR beta sequences to specific HLA alleles. Broadly in line with IMGT annotations, most TCR beta V segments showed up in productive rearrangements about 87% or about 30% of the time in an earlier analysis of approximately 600 of the donors. The classifier was reported to diagnose cytomegalovirus status with high specificity and sensitivity in both the original and validation cohorts. A further reported finding was that TCR beta sequences accurately predicted the HLA-A and HLA-B alleles for most subjects in the first cohort. This cohort had only TCR beta chains sequenced, and the lack of alpha or paired-chain data limited which features could be detected. According to the authors, the approach could potentially be generalized to other disease states and immunological phenotypes. The earlier analysis of 587 of the donors excluded 15 to 20 rarely observed V segments, including chromosome 9 orphons, because counts were too low. Roughly uniform sequencing depth across donors was assumed in presence/absence analyses, although this assumption may not hold. Assigning TCR associations to individual alleles was difficult when HLA alleles, especially DR and DQ, strongly co-occurred. Several of the top co-occurrence clusters appeared to be linked to parvovirus B19, influenza, CMV and Epstein-Barr virus, according to a later analysis. Linkage disequilibrium might explain the correlated functional status among segregating V segments, but an unknown experimental factor could not be excluded. A later analysis found that TCR association rates varied across HLA loci, with DRB1 alleles showing the most associated TCRs and HLA-C alleles the fewest. While some public TCRs were present in many individuals, most TCR sequences turned up only very rarely across donors. Some IMGT-functional V segments, including TRBV6-2 and TRBV6-3, could not be told apart with the 87-base-pair reads, so those segments were excluded. In a later genetic analysis, a missense DCLRE1C variant was associated with V-gene and J-gene trimming of TCR beta chains, and the association was replicated in an independent cohort. A later analysis found that HLA-associated TCR beta chains were more clonally expanded and had lower generation probabilities than equally common non-associated chains. In a later analysis, most CMV-associated TCR beta chains were found to appear HLA-restricted, with HLA associations seemingly driven largely by CMV exposure. CMV serostatus was the only immune exposure information available for the cohort. A few of the identified cytomegalovirus-associated TCR beta chains were confirmed in vitro to be specific for cytomegalovirus antigens. A total of 150 to 200 TCR beta chains were listed by the study as associated with cytomegalovirus.

The cohort comprised some 680 healthy bone marrow donors. All cohort members were sampled while nominally healthy, although unrecorded immune exposures were likely present. The donor was CMV seropositive and was included in the group of 250 to 350 seropositive cohort members. Each donor provided a peripheral blood sample, and peripheral blood mononuclear cells were used for TCR beta sequencing. Genomic DNA extraction from the blood cell samples was performed with the Qiagen DNeasy Blood Extraction Kit. The library came from the immunoSEQ multiplex PCR assay. The multiplex PCR relied on a mix of 60 forward primers for TCR Vbeta segments and 13 reverse primers for TCR Jbeta segments. A multiplex PCR assay on genomic DNA amplified the CDR3 region of rearranged TCR beta genes. Amplified TCR beta libraries were sequenced as 87-base-pair reads on the Illumina HiSeq System. In the source study's methods: A later analysis counted tens of millions of unique TCR beta chains across the 550 to 800 repertoires, and approximately 11 million of these chains were shared by at least two donors. Raw reads were error-corrected and collapsed into unique sequences by a nearest-neighbor algorithm in which closely related sequences were merged to remove PCR and sequencing errors. Alignment of CDR3 sequences to IMGT reference sequences was used to assign V, D and J gene segments. Each retained sequence needed at least a six-nucleotide match to both a V gene segment and a J gene segment. Rearrangements were classified as productive when the CDR3 lacked stop codons and remained in frame with V and J, and all other rearrangements were classified as non-productive. Following IMGT convention, CDR3 was defined as the stretch from the second conserved V-encoded cysteine to the conserved J-encoded phenylalanine. In an earlier analysis of more than 550 of the donors, sequences lacking an unambiguous match to a single V gene segment were excluded. An earlier analysis of approximately 590 of the donors classified V segments as functional when productive rearrangements were above 56.7% and as segregating when the standard deviation between donors was above 5%. To diagnose cytomegalovirus status from the catalog of TCR beta chain sequences, a statistical classification framework was built. A later analysis assigned V and J genes by comparing TCR nucleotide sequences with IMGT/GENE-DB human TR gene sequences. The TCRdist pipeline was used in a later analysis to assign CDR3 sequences and most-parsimonious VDJ recombination scenarios. In a later analysis, each TCR beta chain was defined by its CDR3 amino acid sequence together with its V-gene family, and reads lacking a unique V-gene family were excluded. To address suspected cross-contamination and a sequencing artifact, a later analysis removed over 500 highly shared, low-generation-probability nucleotide sequences. For each public chain, a later analysis derived a clonal expansion index from normalized ranks of inferred template counts within each repertoire. In a later analysis, generation probabilities were computed with a VDJ recombination model fitted to out-of-frame rearrangements, and the resulting probabilities were checked against IGoR. In a later analysis, hypergeometric tests were used to score TCR-TCR, TCR-HLA and TCR-CMV co-occurrence, with a repertoire-size bias correction applied to TCR pairs. A later analysis estimated false discovery rates by permuting HLA or CMV assignments 20 times. In a later analysis, co-occurring TCRs were grouped using DBSCAN, and TCRdist sequence similarity was added for clustering within HLA-allele-positive subsets. For co-occurrence clustering, repertoires with fewer than 30,000 or more than 120,000 public chains were excluded, along with roughly 5 repertoires with anomalous nucleotide sharing. TCRdb obtained this table from immuneACCESS and retained in-frame rearrangements with V and J assigned. These tables miss some clones; where compared with another copy, unresolved V genes account for less than half of the shortfall, and the remainder is unexplained. For V, J and clone size, that table is used; D and trimming come from the DNA. The sample records 60,000 to 90,000 clones, more than 65% of which are singletons. The ten largest clones represent approximately 20% of the sample.

This receptor was obtained from a man between 65 and 85 years old in good health and CMV-seropositive. The sample taken for sequencing was PBMCs. The chain employs TRBV28 and TRBJ1-4, and 11 bases in between align with TRBD1. The DNA sequence reads TGTGCCAGCAGTACGCGGACAGGGGGCGTTTATGAAAAACTGTTTTTT. It translates as CASSTRTGGVYEKLFF.